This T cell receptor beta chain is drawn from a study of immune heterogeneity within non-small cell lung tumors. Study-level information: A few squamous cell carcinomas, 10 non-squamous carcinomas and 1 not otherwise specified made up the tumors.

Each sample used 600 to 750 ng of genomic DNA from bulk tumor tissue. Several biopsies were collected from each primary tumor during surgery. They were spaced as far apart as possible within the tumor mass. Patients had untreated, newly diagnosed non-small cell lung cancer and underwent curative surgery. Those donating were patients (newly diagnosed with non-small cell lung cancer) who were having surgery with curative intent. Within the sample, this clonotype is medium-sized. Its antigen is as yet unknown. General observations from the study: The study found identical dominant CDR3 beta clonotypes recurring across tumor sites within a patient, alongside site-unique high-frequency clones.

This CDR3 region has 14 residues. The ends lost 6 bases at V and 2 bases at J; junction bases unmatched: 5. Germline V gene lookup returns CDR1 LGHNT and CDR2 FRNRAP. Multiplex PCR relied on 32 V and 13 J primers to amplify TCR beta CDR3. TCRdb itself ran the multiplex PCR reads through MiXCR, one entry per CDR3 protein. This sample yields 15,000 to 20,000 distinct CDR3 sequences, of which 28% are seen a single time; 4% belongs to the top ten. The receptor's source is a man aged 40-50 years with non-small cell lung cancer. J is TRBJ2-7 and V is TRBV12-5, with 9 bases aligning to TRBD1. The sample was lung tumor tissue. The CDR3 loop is CASGTTGGAYEQYF. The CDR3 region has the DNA TGTGCTAGTGGGACGACAGGGGGGGCCTACGAGCAGTACTTC.